This T cell receptor beta chain comes out of a study of blood T cell repertoires in COVID-19. Whole-study context: PBMCs, B-cell-depleted T cells, or T cells provided the cDNA or gDNA that made up the material.

Assay: immunoSEQ multiplex PCR; the TCRdb copy retains only in-frame clones and omits some. The table includes 10,000 to 15,000 clones, 83% detected once. V dropped 6 bases and J dropped 6 bases, with 6 bases sitting between them. The V gene's germline CDR1 is MDHEN and CDR2 SYDVKM. This CDR3 spans 12 amino acids. This clonotype was sampled from a man aged 40-50 years with active or convalescent COVID-19. The sample taken for sequencing was peripheral blood. This chain uses TRBV28 with TRBJ1-6; D not resolved. The CDR3 is CASRTSNSPLHF. The DNA for the CDR3 is TGTGCCAGCAGGACATCTAATTCACCCCTCCACTTT.